The 17 T cell receptor beta chains below come from one sample, sequenced in a study of T cells expressing NK-cell markers. TCRdb reanalyzed the 5' RACE reads and collapses them to one entry per CDR3 protein, without DNA. The table lists under 500,000 distinct CDR3 sequences. The sequencing input was blood T cells: a sorted CD56 or NKG2C T cell subset, CD4+ or CD8+ T cells, or bulk PBMC T cells (not recorded which). The source of these receptors is a woman between 18 and 70 years old in good health.

The chain recombines TRBV5-1 with TRBJ1-2; TCRdb gives TRBD1 as the D gene, but with no DNA this cannot be confirmed. This CDR3 is 16 amino acids long. CDR1 and CDR2 (germline): SGHRS, YFSETQ. The CDR3 spells CASSQKGQTTNYGYTF.

This chain uses TRBV29-1 with TRBJ2-4; TCRdb picks TRBD2, but there is no DNA to check that call. Germline CDR1 reads SQVTM; CDR2 reads ANQGSEA. The CDR3 sequence is 14 residues long. CDR3 in amino acids: CSVGPAGAKNIQYF.

The chain uses TRBV4-2 and TRBJ1-1; TCRdb proposes TRBD1, but this gene call is untestable without DNA. The CDR3 is 13 amino acids. CDR1 LGHNA and CDR2 YNFKEQ come from the germline V gene. The CDR3 region is CASRAGGHTEAFF.

The J gene is TRBJ2-3, the V gene TRBV6-2 or TRBV6-3; TCRdb gives TRBD2 as the D gene, but with no DNA this cannot be confirmed. Per germline, CDR1 MNHEY and CDR2 SVGEGT. The CDR3 is 16 residues long. The chain's CDR3 is CASSSHSGGRKDTQYF.

V gene TRBV7-2 combines with J gene TRBJ2-1; TCRdb indicates TRBD1, and absent DNA this call remains unverified. The CDR3 runs 13 residues. Germline V gene sequence: CDR1 SGHTA, CDR2 FQGNSA. CDR3 loop: CASSPGRPVEQFF.

The CDR3 sequence is CASSLGGFGQGRWTEAFF. The chain links TRBV12-3 or TRBV12-4 to TRBJ1-1; without DNA, the TCRdb call of TRBD1 cannot be checked. CDR3 length equals 18 residues.

The chain is built from TRBV12-3 or TRBV12-4 and TRBJ1-1. The CDR3 is 14 residues long. The CDR3 spells CASGSRGLNTEAFF.

This chain connects TRBV7-2 to TRBJ1-6; TCRdb gives TRBD1 as the D gene, but with no DNA this cannot be confirmed. This CDR3 has 14 residues. Germline-derived CDR1 and CDR2 are SGHTA and FQGNSA. The CDR3 reads CASSPWDRGTPLHF.

The rearrangement joins TRBV5-1 to TRBJ2-1. The CDR3 is 15 residues long. The germline CDR1 and CDR2 sequences are SGHRS and YFSETQ. CDR3 protein: CASSLAQTPYNEQFF.

The J gene is TRBJ2-1, the V gene TRBV7-9; lacking DNA, the TRBD1 call made by TCRdb goes unchecked. This CDR3 spans 15 amino acids. CDR1 SEHNR and CDR2 FQNEAQ come from the germline V gene (reference sequence). The CDR3 is CASSLASGGRVEQFF.

The chain combines TRBV12-3 or TRBV12-4 with TRBJ1-4. The CDR3 contains 14 residues. CDR3 loop: CASSFLDLGEKLFF.

This CDR3 is CSVDGHGGSEQYF. The chain links TRBV29-1 to TRBJ2-7; TCRdb gives TRBD2 as the D gene, but with no DNA this cannot be confirmed. The CDR3 length is 13 residues. The germline gives CDR1 SQVTM, CDR2 ANQGSEA.

J is TRBJ2-1 and V is TRBV5-1; TCRdb's assignment of TRBD1 cannot be checked, as there is no DNA. Germline lookup yields CDR1 SGHRS and CDR2 YFSETQ. The CDR3 consists of 15 residues. This chain's CDR3 is CASSYAGGDSNEQFF.

The V and J genes are TRBV27 and TRBJ1-1. This CDR3 comprises 14 residues. Germline lookup yields CDR1 MNHEY and CDR2 SMNVEV (reference sequence). CDR3 protein: CASSFLDSNTEAFF.

The J gene is TRBJ1-1, the V gene TRBV7-2. The CDR3 is made up of 14 amino acids. The germline gives CDR1 SGHTA, CDR2 FQGNSA. CDR3 sequence: CASSLTALNTEAFF.

This chain connects TRBV24-1 to TRBJ2-1. CDR3 length: 11 amino acids. CDR1 KGHDR and CDR2 SFDVKD come from the germline V gene. CDR3 residues: CATSFANEQFF.

The genes are TRBV11-2 and TRBJ2-3; the TCRdb D gene call, TRBD1, has no DNA to confirm it. CDR1 SGHAT and CDR2 FQNNGV come from the germline V gene. The CDR3 contains 14 residues. The CDR3 reads CASTIAGTTDTQYF.